These T cell receptor beta chains were read from a single sample in a study of human T cells and chemical hapten exposure. TCRdb re-called the RACE reads with MiXCR, one entry per CDR3 protein. The sample lists fewer than 100,000 distinct CDR3 sequences, about a tenth occurring once. The sequencing here drew on whole blood, taken in connection with sensitization to the hapten diphenylcyclopropenone (DPC). These receptors were obtained from a woman in her twenties or thirties with alopecia areata. Some clones in this sample may be carry-over from other donors' samples. Both conserved end residues are trimmed from each CDR3. Each record gives: V gene, J gene, CDR3 protein.

TRBV28,TRBJ1-4,ASMASTNEKLF
TRBV7-7,TRBJ2-3,ASSLELGSDTQY
TRBV7-2,TRBJ2-3,ASSPRTGLSDTQY
TRBV7-9,TRBJ2-5,ASRSWRGETQY
TRBV7-2,TRBJ2-2,ASSPTGLGTGELF
TRBV5-1,TRBJ2-2,ASRAETGPGELF
TRBV14,TRBJ1-6,ASSRDTNNSPLH
TRBV7-2,TRBJ2-3,ASGRKGLAPADTQY
TRBV20-1,TRBJ2-1,SARFSREGLSLYSYNEQF
TRBV29-1,TRBJ2-1,SVTVRVSYNEQF
TRBV12-3/TRBV12-4,TRBJ2-3,ASTLGRADTQY
TRBV6-2/TRBV6-3,TRBJ1-2,ASRNTGMTNYGYT
TRBV10-3,TRBJ1-1,ATQGGDTEAF
TRBV20-1,TRBJ1-1,SARDPRDTRNTEAF
TRBV2,TRBJ2-7,ASTSGTYEQY
TRBV5-5,TRBJ1-5,ASSLSGRSNQPQH
TRBV5-1,TRBJ1-6,ASSLGQGARNSPLH
TRBV29-1,TRBJ2-3,SVDVNTDTQY
TRBV12-3/TRBV12-4,TRBJ1-4,ASSTNAATNEKLF
TRBV28,TRBJ2-2,ASSLPGPRITGELF
TRBV20-1,TRBJ1-1,SAREDIGPYTEAF
TRBV28,TRBJ2-5,ASSEYPGQHQETQY
TRBV29-1,TRBJ1-1,SVRTDMNTEAF
TRBV11-2,TRBJ1-6,ASSLGWTGDSPLH
TRBV29-1,TRBJ2-3,SPFVKRGRETDTQY
TRBV19,TRBJ1-5,ASTHTTGYSNQPQH
TRBV20-1,TRBJ1-5,SARVRREDIAYSNQPQH
TRBV10-3,TRBJ2-2,AISHENFPIGELF
TRBV6-2/TRBV6-3,TRBJ1-3,ASSYSPGHLGNTIY